These 15 T cell receptor beta chains came from one sample sequenced in a study of tumour-infiltrating T cells in Burkitt lymphoma. Using immunoSEQ multiplex PCR, the repertoire was profiled, and TCRdb retains in-frame clones only, with some absent. The sample holds a few hundred clones; approximately 25% are singletons and the top ten take over 8%. Input material: tumor tissue. The receptors derive from a human donor with Burkitt lymphoma.

The rearrangement uses TRBV10-1 and TRBJ2-1, with 11 bases aligning to TRBD2. Germline CDR1 is WNHNN and CDR2 is SYGVQD (reference sequence). V shed 4 bases, J shed 7 bases, and the junction held 9 bases outside the gene matches. The CDR3 length is 16 residues. The CDR3 protein is CASSVLAGGRVNEQFF. The DNA for the CDR3 is TGCGCCAGCAGTGTGTTAGCGGGAGGGCGTGTGAATGAGCAGTTCTTC.

The rearrangement uses TRBV19 and TRBJ2-2; tentative D call: TRBD1 (7 bases). Germline V lookup: CDR1 LNHDA, CDR2 SQIVND (reference sequence). This CDR3 spans 14 amino acids. The germline V and J ends were trimmed by 2 bases and 7 bases, with 11 bases remaining between them. CDR3 nucleotides: TGTGCCAGTAGTATACAGGGGGGAATCGGGGAGCTGTTTTTT. It translates to CASSIQGGIGELFF.

This chain links TRBV29-1 with TRBJ2-3; D might be TRBD2 (6 bases). The V end was cut by 5 bases, the J end by 4 bases, with 10 bases between. The CDR3 covers 12 residues. Germline CDR1 and CDR2: SQVTM and ANQGSEA. For the CDR3, the DNA is TGCAGCGTTCTATGGAGGGCAGATACGCAGTATTTT. Protein: CSVLWRADTQYF.

The table lists this clone with a few counts. The V call is TRBV4-1, the J call TRBJ2-7; 9 bases are a match to TRBD1. The V segment lost 5 bases and the J segment 5 bases; nucleotides outside the gene matches: 10. The CDR3 covers 15 residues. Germline V gives CDR1 MGHRA, CDR2 YSYEKL. The CDR3 DNA follows: TGCGCCAGCAGCGCCCTGTGGACAGGGGTCGACGAGCAGTACTTC. Amino acids: CASSALWTGVDEQYF.

This sequence joins TRBV7-8 and TRBJ2-2; 10 bases fit TRBD2. The CDR3 sequence is 16 residues long. The V gene end was trimmed by 4 bases and the J gene end by 5 bases; junction bases not matched to a gene: 7. Looked up from germline, CDR1 is SGHVS and CDR2 is FQNEAQ. The CDR3 sequence: CASSSFGTSVTGELFF. CDR3 DNA sequence: TGTGCCAGCAGCTCCTTCGGGACTAGCGTGACCGGGGAGCTGTTTTTT.

This clone was detected only a few times. CDR3 region: CASSDGQGITYGYTF. The CDR3 nucleotides are TGTGCCAGCAGCGACGGACAGGGGATTACCTATGGCTACACCTTC. This rearrangement joins TRBV9 to TRBJ1-2; TRBD1 aligns across 9 bases. Germline V CDR1 and CDR2: SGDLS, YYNGEE. CDR3 length: 15 amino acids. The V and J ends lost 3 bases and 4 bases, in that order; junction bases with no gene match: 7.

This clone has more than one count but fewer than ten. V is TRBV6-1 and J is TRBJ2-7; D not certain. Trimming shortened V by 6 bases and J by 6 bases, and 9 bases separated the two germline ends. From germline, CDR1 is MNHNS and CDR2 SASEGT. The CDR3 is 11 amino acids. CDR3 protein: CASRNPGEQYF. The DNA for the CDR3 is TGTGCCAGCAGAAACCCCGGCGAGCAGTACTTC.

The chain is built from TRBV23-1 and TRBJ2-1; a weak D match, TRBD1 (6 bases). TRBV23-1 is an ORF, and what it does is uncertain. The CDR3 spans 14 residues. V was clipped by 0 bases and J by 7 bases, with 10 bases between them. The CDR3 region is CASSQSDRRNEQFF. The CDR3 coding sequence is TGCGCCAGCAGTCAATCGGACAGAAGAAATGAGCAGTTCTTC.

This sequence joins TRBV9 and TRBJ2-2, with 8 bases lining up with TRBD1. The germline CDR1 and CDR2 sequences are SGDLS and YYNGEE. The trim removed 2 bases at V and 0 bases at J, leaving 6 bases unmatched. The CDR3 is 17 residues long. The CDR3 protein is CASSVHPGQANTGELFF. The CDR3 DNA reads TGTGCCAGCAGCGTCCACCCGGGACAGGCGAACACCGGGGAGCTGTTTTTT.

This chain uses TRBV27 with TRBJ2-5, with 9 bases lining up with TRBD1. The CDR3 runs to 16 residues. V shed 5 bases, J shed 3 bases, and the junction held 10 bases outside the gene matches. CDR1 and CDR2 from the germline V gene are MNHEY and SMNVEV (reference sequence). CDR3 sequence: CASSPRTGALKETQYF. As DNA, the CDR3 is TGTGCCAGCAGTCCCCGGACAGGGGCCCTTAAAGAGACCCAGTACTTC.

The rearrangement uses TRBV5-4 and TRBJ2-5; D unresolved. Germline V CDR1 and CDR2: SGHNT, YYREEE (reference sequence). The CDR3 totals 13 residues. V was shortened by 1 base and J by 0 bases, with 4 bases between the two germline ends. CDR3 protein: CASSLMDQETQYF. The CDR3 coding sequence is TGTGCCAGCAGCTTGATGGACCAAGAGACCCAGTACTTC.

In nucleotides, the CDR3 is TGTGCCAGTAGTATTAACCAGTTTACCTATGAGCAGTTCTTC. Its translation: CASSINQFTYEQFF. The J gene is TRBJ2-1, the V gene TRBV19; D is unclear. The CDR3 has 14 residues. V was clipped by 3 bases and J by 8 bases, with 14 bases between them. The germline V gene encodes CDR1 LNHDA and CDR2 SQIVND (reference sequence).

A few counts support this clone. V usage is TRBV19 and J usage is TRBJ1-5; D not certain. The CDR3 loop spans 13 amino acids. V dropped 7 bases and J dropped 9 bases, with 16 bases sitting between them. CDR1 and CDR2 (germline): LNHDA, SQIVND (reference sequence). The DNA for the CDR3 is TGTGCCAGTATGGCGGGAGGCCAGTGGCCCCAGCATTTT. Amino acids: CASMAGGQWPQHF.

This clone was counted a few times. CDR3 DNA sequence: TGTGCCTGGGGGAATAAGGGAGGTCAGCCCCAGCATTTT. Translating it yields CAWGNKGGQPQHF. The J gene is TRBJ1-5, the V gene TRBV30; D not certain. Germline CDR1 is GTSNPN and CDR2 is SVGIG (reference sequence). With 5 bases removed from V and 6 bases from J, the gap between germline ends came to 14 bases. The CDR3 extends over 13 amino acids.

This chain connects TRBV5-5 to TRBJ1-5; D gene unclear. The CDR3 length is 17 residues. Trimming shortened V by 3 bases and J by 6 bases, and 22 bases separated the two germline ends. From germline, CDR1 is SGHKS and CDR2 YYEKEE (reference sequence). This CDR3 reads CASSSRWAPTSSQPQHF. CDR3 in DNA: TGTGCCAGCAGCTCGCGGTGGGCTCCGACTAGTAGTCAGCCCCAGCATTTT.